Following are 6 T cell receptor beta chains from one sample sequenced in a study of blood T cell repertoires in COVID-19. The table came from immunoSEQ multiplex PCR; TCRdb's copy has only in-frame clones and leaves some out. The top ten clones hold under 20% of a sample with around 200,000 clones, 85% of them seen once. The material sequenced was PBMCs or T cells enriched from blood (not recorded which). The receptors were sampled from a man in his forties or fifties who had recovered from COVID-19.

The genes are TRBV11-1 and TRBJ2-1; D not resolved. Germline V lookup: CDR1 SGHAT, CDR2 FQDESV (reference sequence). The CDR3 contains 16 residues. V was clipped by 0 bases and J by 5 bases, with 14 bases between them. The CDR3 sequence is CASSLAGLPLNNEQFF. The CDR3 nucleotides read TGTGCCAGCAGCTTAGCGGGCCTTCCCCTTAACAATGAGCAGTTCTTC.

The CDR3 here is CASSPPGGMSGPPQHF. In DNA, the CDR3 is TGTGCCAGCAGTCCCCCGGGGGGCATGTCCGGGCCGCCCCAGCATTTT. V and J are TRBV2 and TRBJ1-5; a possible D gene is TRBD1 (6 bases). Germline values: CDR1 SNHLY, CDR2 FYNNEI. The CDR3 has 16 amino acids. V was cut by 5 bases and J by 9 bases, with 23 bases left in between.

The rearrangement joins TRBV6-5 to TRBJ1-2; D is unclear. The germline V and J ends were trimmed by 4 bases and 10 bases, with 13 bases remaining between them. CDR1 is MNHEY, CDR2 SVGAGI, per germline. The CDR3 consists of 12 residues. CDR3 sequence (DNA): TGTGCCAGCAGTTTGGCCCTTGGTGACTACACCTTC. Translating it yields CASSLALGDYTF.

CDR3 in DNA: TGCAGCGTTCCGCTCTCAGGGGGCAGCTATGGCTACACCTTC. The encoded protein is CSVPLSGGSYGYTF. The chain uses TRBV29-1 and TRBJ1-2; 8 bases fit TRBD1. The germline V gene encodes CDR1 SQVTM and CDR2 ANQGSEA. J gave up 4 bases and V 5 bases, and 9 bases lay outside the gene matches. CDR3 length: 14 amino acids.

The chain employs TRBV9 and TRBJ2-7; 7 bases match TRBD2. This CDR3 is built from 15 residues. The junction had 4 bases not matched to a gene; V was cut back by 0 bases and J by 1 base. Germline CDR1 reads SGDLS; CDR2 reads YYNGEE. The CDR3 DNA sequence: TGTGCCAGCAGCGTAGGACCGGGAGGTTCCTACGAGCAGTACTTC. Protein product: CASSVGPGGSYEQYF.

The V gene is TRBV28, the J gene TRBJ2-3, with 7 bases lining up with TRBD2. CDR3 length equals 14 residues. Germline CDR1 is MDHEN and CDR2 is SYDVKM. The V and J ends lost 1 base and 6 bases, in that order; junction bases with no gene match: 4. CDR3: CASSLSDGRDTQYF. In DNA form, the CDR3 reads TGTGCCAGCAGTTTATCGGACGGGAGGGATACGCAGTATTTT.